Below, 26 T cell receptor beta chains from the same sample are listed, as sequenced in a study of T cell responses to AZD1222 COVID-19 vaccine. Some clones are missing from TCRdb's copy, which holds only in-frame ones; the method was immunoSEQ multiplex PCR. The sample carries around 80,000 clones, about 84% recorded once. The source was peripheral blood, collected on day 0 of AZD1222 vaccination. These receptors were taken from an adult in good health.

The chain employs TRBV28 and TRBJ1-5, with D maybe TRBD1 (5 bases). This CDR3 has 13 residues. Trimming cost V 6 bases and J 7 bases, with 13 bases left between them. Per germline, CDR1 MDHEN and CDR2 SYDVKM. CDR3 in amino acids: CASRPGGSQPQHF. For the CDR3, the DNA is TGTGCCAGCAGGCCTGGGGGGAGCCAGCCCCAGCATTTT. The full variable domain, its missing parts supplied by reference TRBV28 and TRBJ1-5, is DVKVTQSSRYLVKRTGEKVFLECVQDMDHENMFWYRQDPGLGLRLIYFSYDVKMKEKGDIPEGYSVSREKKERFSLILESASTNQTSMYLCASRPGGSQPQHFGDGTRLSIL.

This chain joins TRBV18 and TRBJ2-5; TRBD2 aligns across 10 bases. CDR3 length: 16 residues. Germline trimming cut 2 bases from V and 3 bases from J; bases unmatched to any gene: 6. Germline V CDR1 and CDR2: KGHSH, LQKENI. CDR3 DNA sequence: TGTGCCAGCTCACCATTGGGCCTAGCGGGGGAAGAGACCCAGTACTTC. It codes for CASSPLGLAGEETQYF.

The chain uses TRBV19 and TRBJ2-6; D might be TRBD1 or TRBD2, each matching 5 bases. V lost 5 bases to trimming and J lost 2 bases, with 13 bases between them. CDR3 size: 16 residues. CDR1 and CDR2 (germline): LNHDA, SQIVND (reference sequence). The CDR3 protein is CASSSGRGAGANVLTF. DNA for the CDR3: TGTGCCAGTAGTTCTGGAAGAGGGGCTGGGGCCAACGTCCTGACTTTC.

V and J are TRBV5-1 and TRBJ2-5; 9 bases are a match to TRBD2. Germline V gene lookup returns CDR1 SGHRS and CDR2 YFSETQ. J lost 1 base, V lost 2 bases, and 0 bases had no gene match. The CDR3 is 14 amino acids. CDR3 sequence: CASSLAGGQETQYF. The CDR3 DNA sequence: TGCGCCAGCAGCTTAGCGGGGGGCCAAGAGACCCAGTACTTC.

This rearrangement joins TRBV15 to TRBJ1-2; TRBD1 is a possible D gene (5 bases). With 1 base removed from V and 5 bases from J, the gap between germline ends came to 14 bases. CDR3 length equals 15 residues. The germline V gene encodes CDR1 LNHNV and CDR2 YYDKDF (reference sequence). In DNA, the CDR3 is TGTGCCACCAGCAGAGGACGAGGGGTAATGTATGGCTACACCTTC. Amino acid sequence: CATSRGRGVMYGYTF.

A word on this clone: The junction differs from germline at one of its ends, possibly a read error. CDR3 nucleotides: TGTGCCAGCAGCCAAGGTCCGGGACTAGCGGGGGGCATAAGTCTCTTC. Translation gives CASSQGPGLAGGISLF. The chain combines TRBV3-1 (or the pseudogene TRBV3-2) with TRBJ2-1; 15 bases are shared with TRBD2. CDR3 size: 16 residues. Germline V gene lookup returns CDR1 LGHDT and CDR2 YNNKEL (reference sequence).

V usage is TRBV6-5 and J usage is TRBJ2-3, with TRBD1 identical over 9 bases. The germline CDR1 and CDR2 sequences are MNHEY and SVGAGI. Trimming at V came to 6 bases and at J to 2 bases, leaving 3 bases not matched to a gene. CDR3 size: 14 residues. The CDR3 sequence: CASRDRGYTDTQYF. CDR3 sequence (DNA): TGTGCCAGCAGGGACAGGGGATACACAGATACGCAGTATTTT.

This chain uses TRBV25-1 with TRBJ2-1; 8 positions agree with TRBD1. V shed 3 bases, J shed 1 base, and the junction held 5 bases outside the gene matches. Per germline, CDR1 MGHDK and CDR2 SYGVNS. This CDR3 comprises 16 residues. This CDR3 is CASSEDRALSYNEQFF. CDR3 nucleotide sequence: TGTGCCAGCAGTGAGGACAGGGCATTATCCTACAATGAGCAGTTCTTC.

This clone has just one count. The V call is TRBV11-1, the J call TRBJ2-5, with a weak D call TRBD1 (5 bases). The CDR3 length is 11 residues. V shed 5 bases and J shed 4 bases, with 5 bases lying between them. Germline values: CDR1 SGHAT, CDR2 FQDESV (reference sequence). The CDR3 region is CASSQGETQYF. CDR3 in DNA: TGTGCCAGCAGCCAGGGAGAGACCCAGTACTTC.

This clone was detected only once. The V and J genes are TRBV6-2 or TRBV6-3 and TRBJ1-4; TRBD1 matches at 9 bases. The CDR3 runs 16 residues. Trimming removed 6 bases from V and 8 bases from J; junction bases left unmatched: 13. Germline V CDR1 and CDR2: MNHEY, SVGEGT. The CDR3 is CASSDPAGTGNEKLFF. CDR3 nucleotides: TGTGCCAGCAGCGACCCCGCGGGGACAGGGAACGAAAAACTGTTTTTT.

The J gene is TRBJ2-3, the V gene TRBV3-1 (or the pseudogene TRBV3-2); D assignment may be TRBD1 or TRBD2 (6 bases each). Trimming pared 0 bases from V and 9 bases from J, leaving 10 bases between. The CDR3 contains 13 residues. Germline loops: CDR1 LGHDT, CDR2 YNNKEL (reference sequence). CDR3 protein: CASSQDRGVTQYF. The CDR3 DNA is TGTGCCAGCAGCCAAGATAGGGGGGTCACGCAGTATTTT.

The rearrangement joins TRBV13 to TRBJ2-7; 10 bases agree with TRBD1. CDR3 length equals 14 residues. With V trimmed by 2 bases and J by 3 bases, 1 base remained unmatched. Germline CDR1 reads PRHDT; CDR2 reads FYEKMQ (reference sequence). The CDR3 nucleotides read TGTGCCAGCAGCTTAAGGACAGGGGGCTACGAGCAGTACTTC. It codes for CASSLRTGGYEQYF.

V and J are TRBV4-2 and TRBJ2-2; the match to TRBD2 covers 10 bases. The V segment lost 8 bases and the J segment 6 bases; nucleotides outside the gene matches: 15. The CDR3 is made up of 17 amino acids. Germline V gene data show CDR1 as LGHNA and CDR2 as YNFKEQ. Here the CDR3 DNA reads TGTGCCAGCGCTATTAATGGAGCGGGGGGGCCTGCCGGGGAGCTGTTTTTT. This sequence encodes CASAINGAGGPAGELFF.

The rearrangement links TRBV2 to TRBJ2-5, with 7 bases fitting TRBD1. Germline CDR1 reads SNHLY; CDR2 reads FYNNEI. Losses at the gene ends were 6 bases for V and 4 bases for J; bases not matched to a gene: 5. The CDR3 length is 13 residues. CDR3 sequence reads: CASRGQAPETQYF. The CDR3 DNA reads TGTGCCAGCAGAGGACAGGCTCCAGAGACCCAGTACTTC.

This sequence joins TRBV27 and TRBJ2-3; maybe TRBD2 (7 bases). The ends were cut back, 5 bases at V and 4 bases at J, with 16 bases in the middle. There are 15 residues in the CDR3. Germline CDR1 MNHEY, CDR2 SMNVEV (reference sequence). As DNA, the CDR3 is TGTGCCAGCAGTCTAATCGGCGGGGGCGCAGATACGCAGTATTTT. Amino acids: CASSLIGGGADTQYF.

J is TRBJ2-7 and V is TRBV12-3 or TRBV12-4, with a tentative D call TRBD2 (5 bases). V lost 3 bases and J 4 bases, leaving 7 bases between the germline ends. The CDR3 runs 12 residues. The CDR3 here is CASSFGKYEQYF. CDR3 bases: TGTGCCAGCAGTTTCGGGAAATACGAGCAGTACTTC.

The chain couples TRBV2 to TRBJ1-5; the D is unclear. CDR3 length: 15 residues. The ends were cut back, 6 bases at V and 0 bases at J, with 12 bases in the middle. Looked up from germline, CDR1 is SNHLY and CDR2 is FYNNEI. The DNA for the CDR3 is TGTGCCAGCAGCGCCGAGGGTTATAGCAATCAGCCCCAGCATTTT. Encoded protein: CASSAEGYSNQPQHF.

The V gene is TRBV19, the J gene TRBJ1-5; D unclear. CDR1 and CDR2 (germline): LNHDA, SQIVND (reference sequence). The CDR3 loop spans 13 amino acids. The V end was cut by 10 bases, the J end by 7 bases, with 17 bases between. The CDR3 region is CATSSADWQPQHF. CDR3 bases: TGTGCCACCTCTTCAGCGGACTGGCAGCCCCAGCATTTT.

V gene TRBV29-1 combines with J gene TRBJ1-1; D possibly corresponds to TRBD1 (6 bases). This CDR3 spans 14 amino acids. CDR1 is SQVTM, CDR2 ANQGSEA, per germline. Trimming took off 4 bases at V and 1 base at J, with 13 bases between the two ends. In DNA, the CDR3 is TGCAGCGTTGTTCGCTGGGGGCAGAACACTGAAGCTTTCTTT. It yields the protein CSVVRWGQNTEAFF.

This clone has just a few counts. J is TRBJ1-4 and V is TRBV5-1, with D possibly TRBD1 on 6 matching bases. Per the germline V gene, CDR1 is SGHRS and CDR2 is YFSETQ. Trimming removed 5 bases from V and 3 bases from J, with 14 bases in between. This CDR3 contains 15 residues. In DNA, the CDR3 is TGCGCCAGCAGACTTCACGGGGGGCCTAATGAAAAACTGTTTTTT. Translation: CASRLHGGPNEKLFF. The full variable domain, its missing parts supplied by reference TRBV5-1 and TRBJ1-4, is KAGVTQTPRYLIKTRGQQVTLSCSPISGHRSVSWYQQTPGQGLQFLFEYFSETQRNKGNFPGRFSGRQFSNSRSEMNVSTLELGDSALYLCASRLHGGPNEKLFFGSGTQLSVL.

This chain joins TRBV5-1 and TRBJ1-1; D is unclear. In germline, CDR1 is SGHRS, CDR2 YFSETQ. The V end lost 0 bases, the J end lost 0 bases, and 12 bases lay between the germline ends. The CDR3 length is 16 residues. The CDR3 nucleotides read TGCGCCAGCAGCTTGGAGAGTCCCCGCGTGAACACTGAAGCTTTCTTT. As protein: CASSLESPRVNTEAFF.

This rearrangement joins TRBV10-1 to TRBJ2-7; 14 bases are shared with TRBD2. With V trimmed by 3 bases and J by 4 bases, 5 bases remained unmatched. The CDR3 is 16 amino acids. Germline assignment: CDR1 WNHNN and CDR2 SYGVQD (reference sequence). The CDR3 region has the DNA TGCGCCAGCAGTGAAGGGACTAGCGGGAGTGGGTACGAGCAGTACTTC. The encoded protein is CASSEGTSGSGYEQYF.

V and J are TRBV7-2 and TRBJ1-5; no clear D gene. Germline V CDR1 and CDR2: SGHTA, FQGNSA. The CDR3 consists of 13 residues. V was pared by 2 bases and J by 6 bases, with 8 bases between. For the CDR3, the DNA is TGTGCCAGCAGCTTATGGGAGACTCAGCCCCAGCATTTT. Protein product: CASSLWETQPQHF. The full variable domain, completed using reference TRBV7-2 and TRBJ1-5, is GAGVSQSPSNKVTEKGKDVELRCDPISGHTALYWYRQSLGQGLEFLIYFQGNSAPDKSGLPSDRFSAERTGGSVSTLTIQRTQQEDSAVYLCASSLWETQPQHFGDGTRLSIL.

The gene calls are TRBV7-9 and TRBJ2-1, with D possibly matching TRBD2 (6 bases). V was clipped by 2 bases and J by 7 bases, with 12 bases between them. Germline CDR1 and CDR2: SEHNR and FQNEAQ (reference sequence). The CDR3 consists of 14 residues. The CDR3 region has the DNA TGTGCCAGCAGCTTATCGGGACTGCCGAATGAGCAGTTCTTC. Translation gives CASSLSGLPNEQFF.

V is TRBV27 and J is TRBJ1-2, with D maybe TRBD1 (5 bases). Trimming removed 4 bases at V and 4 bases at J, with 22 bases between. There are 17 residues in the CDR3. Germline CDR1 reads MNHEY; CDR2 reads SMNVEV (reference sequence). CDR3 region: CASSSLVRKGDAYGYTF. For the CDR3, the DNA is TGTGCCAGCAGTTCCTTAGTAAGGAAAGGGGACGCCTATGGCTACACCTTC.

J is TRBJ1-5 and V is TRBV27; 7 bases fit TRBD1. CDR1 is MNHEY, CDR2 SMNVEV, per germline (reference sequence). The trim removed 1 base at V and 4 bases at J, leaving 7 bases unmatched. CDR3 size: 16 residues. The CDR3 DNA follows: TGTGCCAGCAGTTTATGGGGTGGGACAGAGAATCAGCCCCAGCATTTT. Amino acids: CASSLWGGTENQPQHF.